These T cell receptor beta chains were read from a single sample in a study of blood T cell repertoires in COVID-19. Libraries were prepared by immunoSEQ multiplex PCR; TCRdb keeps only in-frame clonotypes and omits some of them. The data show around 250,000 clones, more than 75% seen once. The sequencing input was PBMCs or T cells enriched from blood (not recorded which). The receptors come from a man aged 18 to 29 who had recovered from COVID-19. Both conserved end residues are part of each CDR3. A D gene is named only where the DNA matches it firmly. Not all rows give a size; the values are once, few, many and, for expanded clones, a class.

j_call,d_call,v_call,clone_size,cdr3_nt,cdr3_aa
TRBJ2-2,TRBD1,TRBV27,once,TGTGCCAGCAGTTCACCGGGACAGCCGAACACCGGGGAGCTGTTTTTT,CASSSPGQPNTGELFF
TRBJ1-1,-,TRBV6-5,-,TGTGCCAGCAGTCCACTCCAGGGGAACACTGAAGCTTTCTTT,CASSPLQGNTEAFF
TRBJ2-3,-,TRBV9,-,TGTGCCAGCAGCGCTAGCGCAGATACGCAGTATTTT,CASSASADTQYF
TRBJ1-6,-,TRBV18,-,TGTGCCAGCTCAGGAGGCGGCTATAATTCACCCCTCCACTTT,CASSGGGYNSPLHF
TRBJ2-7,TRBD2,TRBV11-3,many,TGTGCCAGCAGCTTAGAGGGTTGGGCTAGCGGGAGAAGTTTCTACGAGCAGTACTTC,CASSLEGWASGRSFYEQYF
TRBJ1-2,TRBD1,TRBV29-1,-,TGCAGCGTTGGTGACAGGGGGCTCTATGGCTACACCTTC,CSVGDRGLYGYTF
TRBJ2-1,-,TRBV5-1,-,TGCGCCAGCAGCTTGGCACCCACAGGAGACAAAGAGCAGTTCTTC,CASSLAPTGDKEQFF
TRBJ1-1,TRBD1,TRBV30,-,TGTGCCTGGAGTGCAACATGGAACAGGGGGCATACTGAAGCTTTCTTT,CAWSATWNRGHTEAFF
TRBJ1-1,-,TRBV10-2,-,TGCGCCAGCAGTGAACAGACAAACACTGAAGCTTTCTTT,CASSEQTNTEAFF
TRBJ2-1,TRBD1,TRBV11-2,-,TGTGCCAGCAGCCCAGGGGGAGAGCAGTTCTTC,CASSPGGEQFF
TRBJ2-2,-,TRBV2,-,TGTGCCAGCACCCAGCACAGGGACACCGGGGAGCTGTTTTTT,CASTQHRDTGELFF
TRBJ2-3,TRBD1,TRBV19,-,TGTGCCAGTAGTATAGACCCGGGACAGGGCACAGATACGCAGTATTTT,CASSIDPGQGTDTQYF
TRBJ2-1,TRBD2,TRBV10-3,-,TGTGCCATCAGTGGCACCGGGACTAGCGGGCCAAAGGAAACCTACAATGAGCAGTTCTTC,CAISGTGTSGPKETYNEQFF
TRBJ1-2,TRBD1,TRBV7-2,-,TGTGCCAGCAGCTTAGGGGCAGGGACAGCTAATGGCTACACCTTC,CASSLGAGTANGYTF
TRBJ1-2,-,TRBV6-5,-,TGTGCCAGCAGGGCCGCAGTTAGGGAGGACTATGGCTACACCTTC,CASRAAVREDYGYTF
TRBJ2-5,-,TRBV19,-,TGTGCCAGTAGCTATGGGACATTTACTCAAGAGACCCAGTACTTC,CASSYGTFTQETQYF
TRBJ2-2,TRBD1,TRBV27,-,TGTGCCAGCAGTTATGGAAGACAGGGGTTTCACACCGGGGAGCTGTTTTTT,CASSYGRQGFHTGELFF
TRBJ2-2,TRBD1,TRBV25-1,-,TGTGCCAGCAGTGCCCCACAGGGGGCAGGAACCGGGGAGCTGTTTTTT,CASSAPQGAGTGELFF
TRBJ2-1,TRBD1,TRBV5-1,once,TGCGCCAGCAGCCTGGGGGACAGGGGGGCCAACAATGAGCAGTTCTTC,CASSLGDRGANNEQFF
TRBJ2-3,TRBD2,TRBV2,-,TGTGCCAGCAGTGAGGGACTAGCGTCAGATACGCAGTATTTT,CASSEGLASDTQYF
TRBJ2-7,TRBD1,TRBV4-1,-,TGCGCCAGCAGCCAAGATGGGACAGACTACGAGCAGTACTTC,CASSQDGTDYEQYF
TRBJ1-1,-,TRBV9,-,TGTGCCAGCAGCTCCCACTTAGGGGCGGCTGAAGCTTTCTTT,CASSSHLGAAEAFF
TRBJ1-1,-,TRBV6-5,few,TGTGCCAGCAGGGCGCCGGGACACCGCACTGAAGCTTTCTTT,CASRAPGHRTEAFF
TRBJ2-5,-,TRBV4-1,once,TGCGCCAGCAGCCAAGTGGGGACTTTCGAGACCCAGTACTTC,CASSQVGTFETQYF
TRBJ1-1,-,TRBV12-3/TRBV12-4,-,TGTGCCAGCAGTTTCGGACAGACCTTTGAAGCTTTCTTT,CASSFGQTFEAFF
TRBJ1-2,TRBD1,TRBV2,-,TGTGCCAACCCGACAGGGGATTCCCTCGGCGGCTACACCTTC,CANPTGDSLGGYTF
TRBJ2-3,TRBD2,TRBV30,-,TGTGCCTGGATTTGGATTCCAGCGGGGATCATTGAAAAGACGACAGATACGCAGTATTTT,CAWIWIPAGIIEKTTDTQYF
TRBJ2-7,TRBD1,TRBV18,-,TGTGCCAGCTCCCCACGGACAGGGCCCTACGAGCAGTACTTC,CASSPRTGPYEQYF
TRBJ2-1,TRBD1,TRBV6-6,-,TGTGCCAGCTTAGGGGACAGCAATGAGCAGTTCTTC,CASLGDSNEQFF
TRBJ2-1,-,TRBV28,-,TGTGCCAGCAGCCCCGACCCGGGGCGGGGGTTCTTC,CASSPDPGRGFF
TRBJ1-1,TRBD1,TRBV19,-,TGTGCCAGTAACCTACAGGGGGGGGCTGAAGCTTTCTTT,CASNLQGGAEAFF
TRBJ1-5,-,TRBV28,-,TGTGCCAGCAGTTTATCTGGGGGCCCCAATCAGCCCCAGCATTTT,CASSLSGGPNQPQHF
TRBJ1-1,-,TRBV5-6,-,TGTGCCAGCAGCTTGGGGGGGCGGATGAACACTGAAGCTTTCTTT,CASSLGGRMNTEAFF
TRBJ2-1,TRBD2,TRBV19,-,TGTGCCAGTAGTATCGATTCGGCGGGGGCCTACAATGAGCAGTTCTTC,CASSIDSAGAYNEQFF
TRBJ2-7,TRBD2,TRBV7-8,-,TGTGCCAGCAGTAGCTTACCGGGACTAGCGGGAGCTTGGTACGAGCAGTACTTC,CASSSLPGLAGAWYEQYF
TRBJ1-1,TRBD1,TRBV28,-,TGTGCCAGCGGACGGACAGGGGGCCTCAGAAGAAACACTGAAGCTTTCTTT,CASGRTGGLRRNTEAFF
TRBJ1-1,-,TRBV30,-,TGTGCCTGGAGCGGAAGTTGGGGGGTGAACACTGAAGCTTTCTTT,CAWSGSWGVNTEAFF
TRBJ2-7,-,TRBV7-9,-,TGTGCCAGCAGCCCAATCTTGAGGGCAGACGAGCAGTACTTC,CASSPILRADEQYF
TRBJ2-7,TRBD1,TRBV10-2,many,TGCGCCGCGTCCGGGACAGAAGTGGCCGAGCAGTACTTC,CAASGTEVAEQYF